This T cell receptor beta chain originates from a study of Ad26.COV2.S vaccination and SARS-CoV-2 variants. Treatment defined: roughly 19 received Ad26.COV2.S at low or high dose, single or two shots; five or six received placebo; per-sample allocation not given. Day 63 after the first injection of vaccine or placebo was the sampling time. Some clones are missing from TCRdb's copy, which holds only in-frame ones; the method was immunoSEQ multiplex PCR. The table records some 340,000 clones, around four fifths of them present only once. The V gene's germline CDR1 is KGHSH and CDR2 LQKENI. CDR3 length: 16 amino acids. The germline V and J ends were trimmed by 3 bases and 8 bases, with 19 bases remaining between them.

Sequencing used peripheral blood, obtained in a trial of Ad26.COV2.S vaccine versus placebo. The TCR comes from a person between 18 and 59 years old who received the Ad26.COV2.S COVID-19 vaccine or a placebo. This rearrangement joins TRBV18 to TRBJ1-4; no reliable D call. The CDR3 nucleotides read TGTGCCAGCTCACCCAGGATAAGAGATTCAGGAGAAAAACTGTTTTTT. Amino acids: CASSPRIRDSGEKLFF.